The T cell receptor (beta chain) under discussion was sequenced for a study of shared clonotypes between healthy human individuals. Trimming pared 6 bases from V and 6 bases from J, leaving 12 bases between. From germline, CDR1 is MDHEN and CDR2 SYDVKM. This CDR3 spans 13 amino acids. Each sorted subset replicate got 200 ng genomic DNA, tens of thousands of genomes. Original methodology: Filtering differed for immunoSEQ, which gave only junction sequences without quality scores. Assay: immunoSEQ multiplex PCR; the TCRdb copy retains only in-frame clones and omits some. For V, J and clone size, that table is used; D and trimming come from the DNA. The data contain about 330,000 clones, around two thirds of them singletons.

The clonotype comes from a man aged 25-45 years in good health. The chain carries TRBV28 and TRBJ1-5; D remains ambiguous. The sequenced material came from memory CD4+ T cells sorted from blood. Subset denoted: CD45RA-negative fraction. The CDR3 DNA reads TGTGCCAGCAGGACCCAAGACATTCAGCCCCAGCATTTT. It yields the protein CASRTQDIQPQHF.